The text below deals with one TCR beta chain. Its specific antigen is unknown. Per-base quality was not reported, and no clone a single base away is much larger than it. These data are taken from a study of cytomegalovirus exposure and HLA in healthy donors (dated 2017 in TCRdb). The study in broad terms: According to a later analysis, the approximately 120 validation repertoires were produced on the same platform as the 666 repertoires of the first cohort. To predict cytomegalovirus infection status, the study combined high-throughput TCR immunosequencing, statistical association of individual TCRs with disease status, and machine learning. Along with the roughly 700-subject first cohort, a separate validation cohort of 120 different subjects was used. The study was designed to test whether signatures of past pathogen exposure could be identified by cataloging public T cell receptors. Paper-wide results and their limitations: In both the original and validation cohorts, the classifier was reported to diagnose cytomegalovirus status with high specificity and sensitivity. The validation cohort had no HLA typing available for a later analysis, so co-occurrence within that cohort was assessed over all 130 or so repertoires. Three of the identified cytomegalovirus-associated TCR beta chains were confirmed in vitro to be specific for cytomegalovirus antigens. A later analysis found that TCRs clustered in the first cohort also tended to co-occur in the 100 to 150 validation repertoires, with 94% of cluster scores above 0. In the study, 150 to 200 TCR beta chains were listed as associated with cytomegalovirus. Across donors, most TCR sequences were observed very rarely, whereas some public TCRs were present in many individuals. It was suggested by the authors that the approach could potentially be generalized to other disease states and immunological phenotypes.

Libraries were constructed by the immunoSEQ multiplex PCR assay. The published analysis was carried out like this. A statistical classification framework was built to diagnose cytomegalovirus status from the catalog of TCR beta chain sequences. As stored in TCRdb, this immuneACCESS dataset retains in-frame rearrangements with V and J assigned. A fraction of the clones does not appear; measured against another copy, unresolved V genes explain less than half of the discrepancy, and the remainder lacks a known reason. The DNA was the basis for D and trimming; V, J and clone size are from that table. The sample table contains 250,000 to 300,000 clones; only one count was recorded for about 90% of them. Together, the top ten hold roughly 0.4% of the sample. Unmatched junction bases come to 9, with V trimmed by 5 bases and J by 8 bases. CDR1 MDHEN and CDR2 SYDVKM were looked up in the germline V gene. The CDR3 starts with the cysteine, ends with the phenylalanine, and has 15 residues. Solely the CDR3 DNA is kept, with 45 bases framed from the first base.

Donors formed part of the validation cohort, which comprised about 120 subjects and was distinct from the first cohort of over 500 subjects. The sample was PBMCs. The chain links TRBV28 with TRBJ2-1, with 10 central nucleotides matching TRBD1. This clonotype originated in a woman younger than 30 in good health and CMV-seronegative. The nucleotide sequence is TGTGCCAGCAGTCTGGGACAGGGGCCAAGGGATGAGCAGTTCTTC. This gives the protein CASSLGQGPRDEQFF.